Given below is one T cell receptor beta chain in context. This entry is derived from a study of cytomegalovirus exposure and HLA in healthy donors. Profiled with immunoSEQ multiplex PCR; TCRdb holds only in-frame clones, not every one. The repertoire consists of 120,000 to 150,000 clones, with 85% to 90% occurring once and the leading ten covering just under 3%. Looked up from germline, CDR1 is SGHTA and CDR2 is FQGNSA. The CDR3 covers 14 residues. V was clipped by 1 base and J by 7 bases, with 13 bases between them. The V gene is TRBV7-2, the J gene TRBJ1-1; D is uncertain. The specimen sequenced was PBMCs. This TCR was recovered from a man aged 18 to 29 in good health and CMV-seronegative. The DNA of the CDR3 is TGTGCCAGCAGCTTAGTCATAGCTCGGGGTGAAGCTTTCTTT. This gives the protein CASSLVIARGEAFF.